One T cell receptor beta chain is described in this entry. Its specificity is unknown. The source of the sample is a study of T cell responses to AZD1222 COVID-19 vaccine. Study-wide results and limits: After two AZD1222 doses, spike-specific TCR breadth and depth rose versus day 0. Nearly half of the spike-specific TCRs reportedly recognize variant regions that carry no mutations. Regions 160-218 and 743-854 held dominance among vaccine-associated CD4 TCRs, which spanned spike.

This CDR3 comprises 14 residues. Per the germline V gene, CDR1 is LNHNV and CDR2 is YYDKDF (reference sequence). Trimming took 7 bases from V and 3 from J, leaving 13 bases between them. Profiling relied on immunoSEQ multiplex PCR, and the TCRdb table lists in-frame clones only, not all of them. Found here are roughly 200,000 clones, about 94% of them singletons; the top ten hold around 1.5%. The chain is built from TRBV15 and TRBJ1-5; D not certain. The origin of this receptor is an adult who received the MenACWY meningococcal vaccine as a control. The sample in question was peripheral blood, obtained 28 days after the second dose of the MenACWY control vaccine. The CDR3 DNA follows: TGTGCCACCAACGGGAACCCTTACAATCAGCCCCAGCATTTT. The encoded protein is CATNGNPYNQPQHF.